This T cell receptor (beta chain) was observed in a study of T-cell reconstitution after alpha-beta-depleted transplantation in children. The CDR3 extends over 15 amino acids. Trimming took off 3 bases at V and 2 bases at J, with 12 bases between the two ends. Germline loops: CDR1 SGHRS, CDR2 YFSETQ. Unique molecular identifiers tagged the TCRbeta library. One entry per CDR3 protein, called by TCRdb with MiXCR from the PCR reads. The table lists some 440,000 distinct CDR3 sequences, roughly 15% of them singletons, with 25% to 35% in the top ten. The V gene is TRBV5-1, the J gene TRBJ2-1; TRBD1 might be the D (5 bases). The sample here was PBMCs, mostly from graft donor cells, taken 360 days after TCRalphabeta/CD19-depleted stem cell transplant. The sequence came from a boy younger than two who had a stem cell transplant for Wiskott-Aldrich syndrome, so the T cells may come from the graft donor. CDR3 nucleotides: TGCGCCAGCAGCTCGGACATCGCCACCTACAATGAGCAGTTCTTC. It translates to CASSSDIATYNEQFF.